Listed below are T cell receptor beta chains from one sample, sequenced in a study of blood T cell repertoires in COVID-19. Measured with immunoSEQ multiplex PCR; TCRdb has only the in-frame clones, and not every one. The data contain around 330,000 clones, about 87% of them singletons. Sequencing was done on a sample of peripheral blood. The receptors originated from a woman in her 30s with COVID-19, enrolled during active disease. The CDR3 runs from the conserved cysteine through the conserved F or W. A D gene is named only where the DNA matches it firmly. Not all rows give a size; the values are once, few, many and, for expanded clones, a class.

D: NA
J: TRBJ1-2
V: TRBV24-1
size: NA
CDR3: CATRRDKDGGYTF
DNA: TGTGCCACCAGGAGGGATAAGGATGGGGGCTACACCTTC

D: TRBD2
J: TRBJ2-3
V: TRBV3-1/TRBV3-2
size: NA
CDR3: CASSQYPRLAGGPGATQYF
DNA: TGTGCCAGCAGCCAATACCCTCGGCTAGCGGGGGGACCAGGGGCTACGCAGTATTTT

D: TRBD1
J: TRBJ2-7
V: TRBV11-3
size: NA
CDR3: CASHPGQGANEQYF
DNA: TGTGCCTCCCATCCGGGACAGGGGGCGAATGAGCAGTACTTC

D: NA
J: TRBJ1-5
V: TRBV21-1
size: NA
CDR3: CASSHRQGSSNQPQHF
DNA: TGTGCCAGCAGCCACCGACAGGGATCGAGCAATCAGCCCCAGCATTTT

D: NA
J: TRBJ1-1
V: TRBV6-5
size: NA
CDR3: CASSYDSGGTEAFF
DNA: TGTGCCAGCAGTTACGATTCGGGGGGGACTGAAGCTTTCTTT

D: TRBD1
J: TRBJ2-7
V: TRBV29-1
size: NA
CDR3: CSVSATGYEQYF
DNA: TGCAGCGTTTCGGCGACAGGGTACGAGCAGTACTTC

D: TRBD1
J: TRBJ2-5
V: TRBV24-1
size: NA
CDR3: CATSDHLRGWETQYF
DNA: TGTGCCACCAGTGATCACCTCAGGGGGTGGGAGACCCAGTACTTC

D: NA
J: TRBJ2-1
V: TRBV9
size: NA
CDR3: CASSVGGFDEQFF
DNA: TGTGCCAGCAGCGTAGGAGGTTTCGATGAGCAGTTCTTC

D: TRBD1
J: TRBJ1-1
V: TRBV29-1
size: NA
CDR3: CSVEETYRTGTAFF
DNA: TGCAGCGTTGAAGAAACATATCGGACAGGGACGGCTTTCTTT

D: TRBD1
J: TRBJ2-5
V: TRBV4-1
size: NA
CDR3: CASSQSSTGVETQYF
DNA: TGCGCCAGCAGCCAATCGTCGACAGGGGTAGAGACCCAGTACTTC

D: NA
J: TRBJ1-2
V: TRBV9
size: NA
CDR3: CASSVVRGNYGYTF
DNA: TGTGCCAGCAGCGTAGTGCGGGGCAACTATGGCTACACCTTC

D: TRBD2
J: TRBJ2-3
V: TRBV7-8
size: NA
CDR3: CASSFLAGGRDTQYF
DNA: TGTGCCAGCAGCTTTCTAGCGGGGGGGCGAGATACGCAGTATTTT

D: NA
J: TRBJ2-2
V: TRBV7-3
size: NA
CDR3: CASSLSQGNTGELFF
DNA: TGTGCCAGCAGCTTATCTCAGGGAAACACCGGGGAGCTGTTTTTT

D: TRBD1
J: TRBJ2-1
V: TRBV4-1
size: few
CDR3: CASSQDRRGPVNEQFF
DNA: TGCGCCAGCAGCCAAGATAGAAGGGGGCCCGTCAATGAGCAGTTCTTC

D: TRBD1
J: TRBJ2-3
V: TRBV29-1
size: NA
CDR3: CSGAGTGITDTQYF
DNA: TGCAGCGGGGCCGGGACAGGGATCACAGATACGCAGTATTTT

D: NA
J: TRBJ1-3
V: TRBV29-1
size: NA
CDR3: CSAGVGNTIYF
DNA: TGCAGCGCAGGGGTCGGAAACACCATATATTTT

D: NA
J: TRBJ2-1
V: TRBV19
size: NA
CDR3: CASTRLDSNEQFF
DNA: TGTGCCAGTACTCGCCTTGACAGCAATGAGCAGTTCTTC

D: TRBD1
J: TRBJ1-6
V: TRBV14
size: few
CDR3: CASSLWTGLGSPLHF
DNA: TGTGCCAGCAGCCTTTGGACAGGCCTAGGGTCACCCCTCCACTTT

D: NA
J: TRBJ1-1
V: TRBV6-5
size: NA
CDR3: CASSYRRGWTTEAFF
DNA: TGTGCCAGCAGTTACCGGAGGGGATGGACCACTGAAGCTTTCTTT

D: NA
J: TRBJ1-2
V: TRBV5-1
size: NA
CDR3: CASSLGGTSTNYGYTF
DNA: TGCGCCAGCAGCTTGGGGGGCACGAGTACTAACTATGGCTACACCTTC

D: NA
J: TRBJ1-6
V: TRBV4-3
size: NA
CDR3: CASTTVGSASPLHF
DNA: TGCGCCAGCACCACAGTGGGGAGCGCTTCACCCCTCCACTTT

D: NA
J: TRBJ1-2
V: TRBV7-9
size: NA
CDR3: CASSLVDSRVYGYTF
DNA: TGTGCCAGCAGCTTAGTGGACAGCCGAGTCTATGGCTACACCTTC

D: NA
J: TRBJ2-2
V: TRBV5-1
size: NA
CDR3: CASSLAVLTGELFF
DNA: TGCGCCAGCAGCTTGGCCGTTTTGACCGGGGAGCTGTTTTTT

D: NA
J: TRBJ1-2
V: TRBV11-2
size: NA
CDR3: CASSLDRQSGYTF
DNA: TGTGCCAGCAGCTTAGATCGACAGAGTGGCTACACCTTC

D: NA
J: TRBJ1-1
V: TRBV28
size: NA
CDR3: CASFMNTEAFF
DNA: TGTGCCAGCTTCATGAACACTGAAGCTTTCTTT

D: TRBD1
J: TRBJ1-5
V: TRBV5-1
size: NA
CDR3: CASKAGTGNNQPQHF
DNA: TGCGCCAGCAAGGCCGGGACAGGGAATAATCAGCCCCAGCATTTT

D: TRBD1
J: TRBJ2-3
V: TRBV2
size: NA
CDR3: CASRPGQGEDTQYF
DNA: TGTGCCAGCAGACCGGGACAGGGAGAAGATACGCAGTATTTT

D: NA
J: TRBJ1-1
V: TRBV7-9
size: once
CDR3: CASTRGGGNTEAFF
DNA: TGTGCCAGCACCCGAGGGGGGGGGAACACTGAAGCTTTCTTT

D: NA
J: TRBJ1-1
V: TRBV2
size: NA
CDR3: CARLGEMNTEAFF
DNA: TGTGCCAGACTTGGGGAGATGAACACTGAAGCTTTCTTT

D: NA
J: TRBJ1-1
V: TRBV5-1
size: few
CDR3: CASSSRAGWNTEAFF
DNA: TGCGCCAGCAGTAGTCGGGCAGGGTGGAACACTGAAGCTTTCTTT

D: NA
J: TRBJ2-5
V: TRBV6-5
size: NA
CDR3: CASRRGGPQETQYF
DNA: TGTGCCAGCAGAAGGGGGGGCCCCCAAGAGACCCAGTACTTC

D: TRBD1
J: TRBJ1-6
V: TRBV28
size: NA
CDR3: CASSTGQGRSPLHF
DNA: TGTGCCAGCAGTACCGGACAGGGTAGGTCACCCCTCCACTTT

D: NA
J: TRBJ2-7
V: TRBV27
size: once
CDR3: CASRLLRDSQLEQYF
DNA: TGTGCCAGCAGGCTACTCCGGGACTCCCAGTTGGAGCAGTACTTC

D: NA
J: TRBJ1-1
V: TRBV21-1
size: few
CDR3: CASSKDVSGTGLPNTEAFF
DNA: TGTGCCAGCAGCAAAGACGTTTCCGGGACAGGGTTACCCAACACTGAAGCTTTCTTT

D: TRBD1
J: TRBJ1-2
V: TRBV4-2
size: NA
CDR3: CASSQAKGQGVYGYTF
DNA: TGTGCCAGCAGCCAAGCAAAGGGACAGGGAGTTTACGGCTACACCTTC

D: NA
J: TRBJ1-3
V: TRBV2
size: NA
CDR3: CASSEALGGWGNTIYF
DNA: TGTGCCAGCAGTGAAGCATTGGGGGGTTGGGGAAACACCATATATTTT

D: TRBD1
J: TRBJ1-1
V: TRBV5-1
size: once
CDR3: CASSPDRVNTEAFF
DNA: TGCGCCAGCAGCCCGGACAGGGTGAACACTGAAGCTTTCTTT

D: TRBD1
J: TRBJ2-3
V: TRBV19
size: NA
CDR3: CASSTRVGGQGPRDTQYF
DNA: TGTGCCAGTAGTACCCGCGTGGGGGGACAGGGCCCCAGAGATACGCAGTATTTT

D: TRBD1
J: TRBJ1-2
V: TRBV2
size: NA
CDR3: CASSDRGVDYGYTF
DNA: TGTGCCAGCAGTGACAGGGGGGTTGACTATGGCTACACCTTC

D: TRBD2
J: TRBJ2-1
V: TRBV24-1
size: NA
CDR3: CATSDFRTSGGRDEQFF
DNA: TGTGCCACCAGTGATTTCCGGACTAGCGGGGGGCGGGATGAGCAGTTCTTC

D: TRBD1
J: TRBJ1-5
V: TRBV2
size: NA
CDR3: CASTRTGVINQPQHF
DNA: TGTGCCAGCACCAGGACAGGAGTCATCAATCAGCCCCAGCATTTT

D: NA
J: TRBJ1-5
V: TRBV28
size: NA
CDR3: CAAQGLNQPQHF
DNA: TGTGCCGCGCAGGGTCTAAATCAGCCCCAGCATTTT

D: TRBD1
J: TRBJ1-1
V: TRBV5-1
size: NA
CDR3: CASSHRTGAGTEAFF
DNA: TGCGCCAGCAGCCACCGGACAGGGGCGGGCACTGAAGCTTTCTTT

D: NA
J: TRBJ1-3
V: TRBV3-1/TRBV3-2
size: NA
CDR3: CASSQKGVNTIYF
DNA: TGTGCCAGCAGCCAAAAAGGGGTGAACACCATATATTTT

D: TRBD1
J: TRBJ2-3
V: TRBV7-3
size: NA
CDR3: CASSPTGGAGDTQYF
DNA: TGTGCCAGCAGCCCGACAGGGGGGGCGGGAGATACGCAGTATTTT

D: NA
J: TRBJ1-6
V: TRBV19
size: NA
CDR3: CASSIGDIYNSPLHF
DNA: TGTGCCAGTAGTATTGGGGACATCTATAATTCACCCCTCCACTTT

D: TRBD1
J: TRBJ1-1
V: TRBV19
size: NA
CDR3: CASSGGQGRNWITEAFF
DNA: TGTGCCAGTAGCGGCGGACAGGGGCGAAATTGGATCACTGAAGCTTTCTTT

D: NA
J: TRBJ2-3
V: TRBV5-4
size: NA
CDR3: CASSADRVRGDTQYF
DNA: TGTGCCAGCAGCGCCGACCGGGTCCGGGGAGATACGCAGTATTTT

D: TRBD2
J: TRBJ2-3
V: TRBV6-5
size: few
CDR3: CASSWTSGGTDTQYF
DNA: TGTGCCAGCAGCTGGACTAGCGGGGGGACAGATACGCAGTATTTT

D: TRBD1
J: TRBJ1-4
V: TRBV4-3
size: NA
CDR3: CASSQTTGWSGEKLFF
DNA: TGCGCCAGCAGCCAGACGACAGGGTGGTCCGGCGAAAAACTGTTTTTT

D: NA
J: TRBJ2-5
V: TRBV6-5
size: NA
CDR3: CASGYAGVQETQYF
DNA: TGTGCCAGCGGCTACGCAGGGGTCCAAGAGACCCAGTACTTC

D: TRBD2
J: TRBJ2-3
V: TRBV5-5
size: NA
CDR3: CASSAPLAGGLDTQYF
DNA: TGTGCCAGCAGCGCCCCACTAGCGGGGGGCTTAGATACGCAGTATTTT

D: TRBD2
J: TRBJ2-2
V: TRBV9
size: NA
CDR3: CASSGRPTSGGDTGELFF
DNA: TGTGCCAGCAGCGGACGCCCGACTAGCGGGGGGGACACCGGGGAGCTGTTTTTT